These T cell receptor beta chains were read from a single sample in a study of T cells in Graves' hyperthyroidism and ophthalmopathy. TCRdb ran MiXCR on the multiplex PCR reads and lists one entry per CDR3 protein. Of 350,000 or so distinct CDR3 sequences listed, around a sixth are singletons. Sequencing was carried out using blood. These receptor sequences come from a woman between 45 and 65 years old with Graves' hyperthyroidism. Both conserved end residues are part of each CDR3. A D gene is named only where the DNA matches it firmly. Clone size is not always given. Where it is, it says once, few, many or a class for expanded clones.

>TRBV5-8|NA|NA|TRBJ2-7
CASSFQGTSYEQYF
TGTGCCAGCAGCTTCCAGGGGACCTCCTACGAGCAGTACTTC
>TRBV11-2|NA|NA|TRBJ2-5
CASRGVGRRYF
TGTGCCAGCAGAGGCGTAGGGCGCCGGTACTTC
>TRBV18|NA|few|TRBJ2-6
CASSTESGANVLTF
TGTGCCAGCTCAACCGAATCTGGGGCCAACGTCCTGACTTTC
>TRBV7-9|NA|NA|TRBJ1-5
CASSLEWNQPQHF
TGTGCCAGCAGCTTAGAGTGGAATCAGCCCCAGCATTTT
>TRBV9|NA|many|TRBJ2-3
CASSVGSHGDTQYF
TGTGCCAGCAGCGTCGGGAGTCATGGGGATACGCAGTATTTT
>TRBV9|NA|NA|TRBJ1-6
CASSEGEGDPLHF
TGTGCCAGCAGCGAGGGGGAGGGAGACCCCCTCCACTTT
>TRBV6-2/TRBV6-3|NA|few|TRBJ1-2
CASSYAGGTAGYTF
TGTGCCAGCAGTTACGCTGGGGGAACCGCTGGCTACACCTTC
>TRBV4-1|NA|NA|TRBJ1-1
CASSQDTAEGEAFF
TGCGCCAGCAGCCAAGACACAGCTGAAGGGGAAGCTTTCTTT
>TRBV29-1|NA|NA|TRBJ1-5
CSVVQGLGQPQHF
TGCAGCGTCGTACAGGGTCTAGGTCAGCCCCAGCATTTT
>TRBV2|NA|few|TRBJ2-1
CASSEAYNEQFF
TGTGCCAGCAGTGAGGCCTACAATGAGCAGTTCTTC
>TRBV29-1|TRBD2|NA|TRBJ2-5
CSVETSGSETQYF
TGCAGCGTCGAGACTAGCGGCTCAGAGACCCAGTACTTC
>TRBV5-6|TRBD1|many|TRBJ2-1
CASSAWTGYSEQFF
TGTGCCAGCAGCGCCTGGACAGGTTACAGTGAGCAGTTCTTC
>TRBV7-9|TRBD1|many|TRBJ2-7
CASSELDRQATYEQYF
TGTGCCAGCAGCGAATTGGACAGGCAGGCAACCTACGAGCAGTACTTC
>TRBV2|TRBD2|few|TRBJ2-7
CASSHRTSSYEQYF
TGTGCCAGCAGTCATAGGACTAGCAGCTACGAGCAGTACTTC
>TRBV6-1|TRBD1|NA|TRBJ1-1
CASFPPGQGVLAFF
TGTGCCAGCTTTCCGCCCGGACAGGGGGTTTTGGCTTTCTTT
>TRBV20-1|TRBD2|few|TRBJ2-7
CSARAGTSMSNEQYF
TGCAGTGCTAGAGCTGGGACTAGCATGTCAAACGAGCAGTACTTC
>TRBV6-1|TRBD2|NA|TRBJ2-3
CASREAGGLYTQYF
TGTGCCAGCAGGGAAGCGGGGGGGCTTTATACGCAGTATTTT
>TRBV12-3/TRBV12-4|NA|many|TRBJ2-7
CASTDMGGHEQYF
TGTGCCAGCACCGACATGGGGGGCCACGAGCAGTACTTC